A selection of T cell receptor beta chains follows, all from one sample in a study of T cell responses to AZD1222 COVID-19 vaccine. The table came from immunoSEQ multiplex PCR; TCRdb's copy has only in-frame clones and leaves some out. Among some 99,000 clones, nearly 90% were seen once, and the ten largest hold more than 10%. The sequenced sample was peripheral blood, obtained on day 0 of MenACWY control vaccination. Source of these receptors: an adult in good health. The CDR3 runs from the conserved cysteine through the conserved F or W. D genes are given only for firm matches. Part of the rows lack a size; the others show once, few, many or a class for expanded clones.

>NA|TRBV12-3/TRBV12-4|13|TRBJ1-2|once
CASSFGGKGGYTF
TGTGCCAGCAGTTTCGGGGGGAAGGGTGGCTACACCTTC
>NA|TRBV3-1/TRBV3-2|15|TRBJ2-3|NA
CASSQPRGGTDTQYF
TGTGCCAGCAGCCAACCCAGGGGAGGCACAGATACGCAGTATTTT
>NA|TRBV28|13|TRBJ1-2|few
CASRSGEGYGYTF
TGTGCCAGCAGATCTGGGGAAGGCTATGGCTACACCTTC
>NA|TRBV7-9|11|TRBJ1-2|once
CASSSNYGYTF
TGTGCCAGCAGCTCTAACTATGGCTACACCTTC
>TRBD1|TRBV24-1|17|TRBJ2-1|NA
CATSDFTGTGPQNEQFF
TGTGCCACCAGTGATTTTACCGGGACAGGCCCTCAGAATGAGCAGTTCTTC
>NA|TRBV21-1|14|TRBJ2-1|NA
CARRDGPHYNEQFF
TGTGCCAGGAGGGATGGGCCTCACTACAATGAGCAGTTCTTC
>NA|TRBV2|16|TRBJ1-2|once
CASSEDLGRTALGYTF
TGTGCCAGCAGTGAAGATTTGGGGCGGACCGCCCTGGGCTACACCTTC
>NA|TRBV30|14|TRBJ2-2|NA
CAWDGSGPTGELFF
TGTGCCTGGGATGGGTCCGGTCCCACCGGGGAGCTGTTTTTT
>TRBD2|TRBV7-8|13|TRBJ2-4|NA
CASSWTSGDIQYF
TGTGCCAGCAGCTGGACTAGCGGGGACATTCAGTACTTC
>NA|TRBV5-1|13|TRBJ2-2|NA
CASSAGGTGELFF
TGCGCCAGCAGCGCCGGGGGCACCGGGGAGCTGTTTTTT
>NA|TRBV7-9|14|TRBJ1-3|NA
CANWGPNSGNTIYF
TGTGCCAATTGGGGGCCGAACTCTGGAAACACCATATATTTT
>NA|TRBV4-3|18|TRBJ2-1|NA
CASSLVFWGDWSYNEQFF
TGCGCCAGCAGCCTCGTCTTTTGGGGGGATTGGTCCTACAATGAGCAGTTCTTC
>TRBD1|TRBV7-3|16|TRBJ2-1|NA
CASSDPRQGFYNEQFF
TGTGCCAGCAGCGATCCTAGACAGGGGTTCTACAATGAGCAGTTCTTC
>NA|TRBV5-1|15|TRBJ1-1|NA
CASSFETLPNTEAFF
TGCGCCAGCAGCTTCGAGACCCTGCCGAACACTGAAGCTTTCTTT
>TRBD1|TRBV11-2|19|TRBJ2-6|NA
CASTTQRGQGSSGANVLTF
TGTGCCAGCACCACCCAGAGAGGACAGGGGAGCTCTGGGGCCAACGTCCTGACTTTC